The rows below give T cell receptor beta chains drawn from one sample of a study of T cells in Graves' hyperthyroidism and ophthalmopathy. MiXCR was run by TCRdb on the multiplex PCR reads, yielding one entry per CDR3 protein. The sample shows about 350,000 distinct CDR3 sequences, roughly 13% of them seen only once. Material: blood. These TCRs come from a woman aged 40 to 50 with Graves' ophthalmopathy. Each CDR3 is given with its conserved first and last residue. A D gene is named only where the DNA matches it firmly. Not every row has a clone size; where given, it reads once, few, many or a size class.

.	few	TRBV18	TRBJ2-1	TGTGCCAGCTCACCACCGCGACTAGGGTACAATGAGCAGTTCTTC	CASSPPRLGYNEQFF
.	many	TRBV29-1	TRBJ1-4	TGCAGCGTTGATGACCCTGGAAATGAAAAACTGTTTTTT	CSVDDPGNEKLFF
TRBD1	many	TRBV6-1	TRBJ2-7	TGTGCCAGCAGCGGACAGGGGCCGCCATCCTACGAGCAGTACTTC	CASSGQGPPSYEQYF
.	few	TRBV5-1	TRBJ2-2	TGCGCCAGCAGCCCTTTAGGGACGGGGAACACCGGGGAGCTGTTTTTT	CASSPLGTGNTGELFF
TRBD2	many	TRBV28	TRBJ2-7	TGTGCCAGCTCCTCCTGGGGGACTAGCGGAACCTACGAGCAGTACTTC	CASSSWGTSGTYEQYF
.	.	TRBV30	TRBJ1-2	TGTGCCTGGCTAACAGCTCACGACTATGGCTACACCTTC	CAWLTAHDYGYTF
.	many	TRBV27	TRBJ2-7	TGTGCCAGCAGTCCGCCGAGCTCCTACGAGCAGTACTTC	CASSPPSSYEQYF
TRBD1	few	TRBV4-1	TRBJ1-1	TGCGCCAGCAGCCAGACAGGGTTGAGCGACACTGAAGCTTTCTTT	CASSQTGLSDTEAFF
TRBD1	.	TRBV18	TRBJ2-7	TGTGCCAGCTCACCCCTGGGACAGGGGAAATCGTACGAGCAGTACTTC	CASSPLGQGKSYEQYF
.	many	TRBV28	TRBJ2-2	TGTGCCAGCAGTCCACGTGTCGGGCCGAACACCGGGGAGCTGTTTTTT	CASSPRVGPNTGELFF
.	few	TRBV28	TRBJ2-7	TGTGCCAGCAGTTTGGTGGGTGACGAGCAGTACTTC	CASSLVGDEQYF
TRBD1	many	TRBV30	TRBJ1-1	TGTGCCTGGAGTTCAGGGGGCAACACTGAAGCTTTCTTT	CAWSSGGNTEAFF
TRBD1	many	TRBV5-5	TRBJ1-4	TGTGCCAGCACAGGGACAGCCACTAATGAAAAACTGTTTTTT	CASTGTATNEKLFF
.	many	TRBV7-9	TRBJ1-2	TGTGCCAGCAGCTTCCCCGGGCATGGCTACACCTTC	CASSFPGHGYTF
TRBD1	few	TRBV12-3/TRBV12-4	TRBJ2-6	TGTGCCAGCAGCTGGACAGGCTCTGGGGCCAACGTCCTGACTTTC	CASSWTGSGANVLTF
.	many	TRBV20-1	TRBJ2-1	TGCAGTGCTAGTGTTCAGCGGGCCTACAATGAGCAGTTCTTC	CSASVQRAYNEQFF